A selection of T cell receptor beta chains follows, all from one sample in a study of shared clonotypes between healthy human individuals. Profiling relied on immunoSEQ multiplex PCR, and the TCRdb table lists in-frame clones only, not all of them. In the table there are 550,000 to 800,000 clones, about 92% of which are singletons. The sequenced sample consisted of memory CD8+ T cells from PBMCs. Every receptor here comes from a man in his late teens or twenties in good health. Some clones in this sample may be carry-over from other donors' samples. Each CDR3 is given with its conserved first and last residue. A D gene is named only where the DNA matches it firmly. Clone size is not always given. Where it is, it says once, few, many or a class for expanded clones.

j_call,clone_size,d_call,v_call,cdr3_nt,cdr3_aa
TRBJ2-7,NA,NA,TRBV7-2,TGTGCCAGCAGCTGGACAGAGTCCTACGAGCAGTACTTC,CASSWTESYEQYF
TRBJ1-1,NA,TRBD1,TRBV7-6,TGTGCCAGCAGCTCGCGGACAGGGAGGGGCACTGAAGCTTTCTTT,CASSSRTGRGTEAFF
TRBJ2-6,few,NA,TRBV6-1,TGTGCCAGCAGTGAAAGAGTCAGCGGGGCCAACGTCCTGACTTTC,CASSERVSGANVLTF
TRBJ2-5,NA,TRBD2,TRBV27,TGTGCCAGCAGGAATTCGCCGGGACTAGACGAGACCCAGTACTTC,CASRNSPGLDETQYF
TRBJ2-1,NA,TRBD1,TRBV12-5,TGTGCTAGTGGTCCCGGGACAGGGAAAGAGCAGTTCTTC,CASGPGTGKEQFF
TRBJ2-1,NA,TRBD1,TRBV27,TGTGCCAGCAAATACCGGGACAGCCGATACAATGAGCAGTTCTTC,CASKYRDSRYNEQFF
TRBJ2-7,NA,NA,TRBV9,TGTGCCAGCAGCGTAGGGGGGAGCTCCTACGAGCAGTACTTC,CASSVGGSSYEQYF
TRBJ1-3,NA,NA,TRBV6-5,TGTGCCAGTAGGTCCGGGTATTTT,CASRSGYF
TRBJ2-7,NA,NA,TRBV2,TGTGCCAGCAGCCCAGTCCACTACGAGCAGTACTTC,CASSPVHYEQYF
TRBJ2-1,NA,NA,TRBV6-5,TGTGCCAGCAGTTACTTACAGGGGGGGATGTATGAGCAGTTCTTC,CASSYLQGGMYEQFF
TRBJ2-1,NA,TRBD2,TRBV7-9,TGTGCCAGCAGCCTAGCGGGTAGCCTCCGGACCTACAATGAGCAGTTCTTC,CASSLAGSLRTYNEQFF
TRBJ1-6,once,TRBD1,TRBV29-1,TGCAGCGCTAACAGGGGATGGGATAATTCACCCCTCCACTTT,CSANRGWDNSPLHF
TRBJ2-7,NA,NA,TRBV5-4,TGTGCCAGCAGCCAGACTTTGGCCGGGAGTAACGACGAGCAGTACTTC,CASSQTLAGSNDEQYF
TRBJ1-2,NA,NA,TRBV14,TGTGCCAGCAGCCAGGGTTGGGATGGCTACACCTTC,CASSQGWDGYTF
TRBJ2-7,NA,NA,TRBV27,TGTGCTACGGGGGTGAACTCCTACGAGCAGTACTTC,CATGVNSYEQYF
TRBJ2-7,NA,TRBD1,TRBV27,TGTGCCAGCAGTTTTACAGGGGGATCCTACGAGCAGTACTTC,CASSFTGGSYEQYF
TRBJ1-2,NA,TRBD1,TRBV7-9,TGTGCCAGCAGCATAAGGGACAGCCCCTATGGCTACACCTTC,CASSIRDSPYGYTF
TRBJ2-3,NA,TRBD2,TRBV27,TGTGCCAGCAGTTCAACTAGCGCAGATACGCAGTATTTT,CASSSTSADTQYF
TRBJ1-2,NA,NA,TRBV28,TGTGCCAGCAGTCCAGGCGGACAAACTCCAACCTCGGCTATTTTCGGCTATGGCTACACCTTC,CASSPGGQTPTSAIFGYGYTF
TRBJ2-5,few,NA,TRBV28,TGTGCCAGCAGTTTATCCAGTGCGGAGACCCAGTACTTC,CASSLSSAETQYF
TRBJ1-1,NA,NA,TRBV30,TGTGCCTGGACCCTGGGACCTACTATTGAAGCTTTCTTT,CAWTLGPTIEAFF
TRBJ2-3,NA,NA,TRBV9,TGTGCCAGCAGCGACGAAGAGGGGCAGAACACAGATACGCAGTATTTT,CASSDEEGQNTDTQYF
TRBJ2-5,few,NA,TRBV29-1,TGCAGCGTTAGGACAGTCCAAGAGACCCAGTACTTC,CSVRTVQETQYF
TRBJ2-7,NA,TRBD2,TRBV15,TGTGCCACCAGCAGAGAGGGACTAGCGGGATATGGGTACGAGCAGTACTTC,CATSREGLAGYGYEQYF
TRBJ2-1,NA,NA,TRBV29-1,TGCAGCGTTGGGGGGATCCTATACAATGAGCAGTTCTTC,CSVGGILYNEQFF
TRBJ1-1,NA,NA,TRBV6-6,TGTGCCAGCAGTTACTCAGAGGGGAGGGGCACTGAAGCTTTCTTT,CASSYSEGRGTEAFF
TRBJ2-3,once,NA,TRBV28,TGTGCCAGCAGTTTACTCGGGACAGATACGCAGTATTTT,CASSLLGTDTQYF
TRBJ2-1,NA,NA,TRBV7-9,TGTGCCAGCAGCAACCCTTTGAACAGGGATCTCGGTGAGCAGTTCTTC,CASSNPLNRDLGEQFF
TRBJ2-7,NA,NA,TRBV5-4,TGTGCCAGCAGCCATTCTCCGGGGCCTTCCTACGAGCAGTACTTC,CASSHSPGPSYEQYF
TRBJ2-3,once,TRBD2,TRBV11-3,TGTGCCAGCAGCTCGAGGACTAGCGGGAGGGCAGATACGCAGTATTTT,CASSSRTSGRADTQYF
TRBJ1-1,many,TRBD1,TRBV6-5,TGTGCCAGCGGACTGGGACAGGCGACCGAAGCTTTCTTT,CASGLGQATEAFF
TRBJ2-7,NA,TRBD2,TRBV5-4,TGTGCCAGCAGCCCCACTAGCGGGAGGGTTATCGACGAGCAGTACTTC,CASSPTSGRVIDEQYF
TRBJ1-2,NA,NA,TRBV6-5,TGTGCCAGCAGTTTAGCATACAGGGCTAACTATGGCTACACCTTC,CASSLAYRANYGYTF
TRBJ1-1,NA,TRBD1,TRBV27,TGTGCCAGCAGGCGGACAGGGTCCACTGAAGCTTTCTTT,CASRRTGSTEAFF
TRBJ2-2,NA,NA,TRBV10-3,TGTGCCATCAGTGAACTAGGGACCGACCGGGGCACCGGGGAGCTGTTTTTT,CAISELGTDRGTGELFF
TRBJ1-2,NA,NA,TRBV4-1,TGCGCCAGCAGCCAGGAACAGGAGATCAACTATGGCTACACCTTC,CASSQEQEINYGYTF
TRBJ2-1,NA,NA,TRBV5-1,TGCGCCAGCAGCCCCCGAGTAGGGTACAATGAGCAGTTCTTC,CASSPRVGYNEQFF
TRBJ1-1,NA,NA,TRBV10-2,TGCGCCAGCAGTTTAGGACCGAACACTGAAGCTTTCTTT,CASSLGPNTEAFF
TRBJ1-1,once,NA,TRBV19,TGTGCCAGTAGTATAGAGGGGAATGATGAAGCTTTCTTT,CASSIEGNDEAFF
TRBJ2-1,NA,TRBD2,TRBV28,TGTGCCACCCAATGGACTAGCGGGAGTAATGAGCAGTTCTTC,CATQWTSGSNEQFF